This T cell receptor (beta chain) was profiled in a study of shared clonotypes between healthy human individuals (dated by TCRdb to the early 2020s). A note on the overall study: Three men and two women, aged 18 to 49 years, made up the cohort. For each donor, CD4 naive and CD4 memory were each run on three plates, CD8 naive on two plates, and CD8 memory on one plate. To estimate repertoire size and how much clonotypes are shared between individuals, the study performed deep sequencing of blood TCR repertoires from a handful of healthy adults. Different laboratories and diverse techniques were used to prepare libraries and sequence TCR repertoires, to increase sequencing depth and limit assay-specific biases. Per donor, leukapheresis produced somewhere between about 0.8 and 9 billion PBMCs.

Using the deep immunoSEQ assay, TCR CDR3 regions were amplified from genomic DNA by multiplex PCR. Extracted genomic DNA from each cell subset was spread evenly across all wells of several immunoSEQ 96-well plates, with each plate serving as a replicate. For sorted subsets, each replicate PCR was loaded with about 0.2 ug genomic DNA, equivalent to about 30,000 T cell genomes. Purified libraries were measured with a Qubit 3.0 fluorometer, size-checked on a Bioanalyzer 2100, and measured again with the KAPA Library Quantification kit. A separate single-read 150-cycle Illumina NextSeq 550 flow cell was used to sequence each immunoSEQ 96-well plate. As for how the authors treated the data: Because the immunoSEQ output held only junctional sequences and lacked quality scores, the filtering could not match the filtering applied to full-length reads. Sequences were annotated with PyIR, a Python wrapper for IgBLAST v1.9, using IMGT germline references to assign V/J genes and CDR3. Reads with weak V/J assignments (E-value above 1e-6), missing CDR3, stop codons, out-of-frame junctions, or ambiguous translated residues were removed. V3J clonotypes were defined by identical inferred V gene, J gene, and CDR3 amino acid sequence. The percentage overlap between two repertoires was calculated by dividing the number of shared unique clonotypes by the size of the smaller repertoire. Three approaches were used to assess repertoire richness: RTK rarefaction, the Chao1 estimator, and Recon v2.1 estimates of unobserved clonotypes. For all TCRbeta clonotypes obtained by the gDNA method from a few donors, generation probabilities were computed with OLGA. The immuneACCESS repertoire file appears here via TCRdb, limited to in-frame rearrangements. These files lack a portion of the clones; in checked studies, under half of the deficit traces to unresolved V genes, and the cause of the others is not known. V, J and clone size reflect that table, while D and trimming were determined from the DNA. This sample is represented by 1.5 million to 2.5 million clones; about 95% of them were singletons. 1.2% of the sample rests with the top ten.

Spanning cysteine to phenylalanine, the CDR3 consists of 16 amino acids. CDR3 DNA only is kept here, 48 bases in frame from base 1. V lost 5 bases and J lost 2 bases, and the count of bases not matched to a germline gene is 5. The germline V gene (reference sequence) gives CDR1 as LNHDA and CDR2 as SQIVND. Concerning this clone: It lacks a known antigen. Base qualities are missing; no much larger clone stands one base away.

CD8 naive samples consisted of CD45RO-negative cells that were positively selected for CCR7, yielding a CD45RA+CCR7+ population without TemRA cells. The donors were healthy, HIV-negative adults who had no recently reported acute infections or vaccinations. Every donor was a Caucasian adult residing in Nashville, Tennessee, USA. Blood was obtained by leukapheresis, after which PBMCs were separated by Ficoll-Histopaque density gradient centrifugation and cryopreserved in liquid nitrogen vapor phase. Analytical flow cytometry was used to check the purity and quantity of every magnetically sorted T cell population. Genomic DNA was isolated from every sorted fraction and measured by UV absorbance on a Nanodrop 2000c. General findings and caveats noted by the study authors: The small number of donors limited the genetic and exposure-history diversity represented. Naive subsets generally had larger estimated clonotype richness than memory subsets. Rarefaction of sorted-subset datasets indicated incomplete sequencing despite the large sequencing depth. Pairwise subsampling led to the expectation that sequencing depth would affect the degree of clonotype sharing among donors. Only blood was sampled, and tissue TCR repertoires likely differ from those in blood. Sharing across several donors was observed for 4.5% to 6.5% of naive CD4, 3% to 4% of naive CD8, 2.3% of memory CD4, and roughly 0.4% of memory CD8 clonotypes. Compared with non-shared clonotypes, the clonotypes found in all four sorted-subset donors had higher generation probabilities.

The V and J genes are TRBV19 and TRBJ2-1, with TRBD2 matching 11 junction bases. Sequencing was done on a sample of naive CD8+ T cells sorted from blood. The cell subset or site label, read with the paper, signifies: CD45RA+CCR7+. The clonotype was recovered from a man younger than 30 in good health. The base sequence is TGTGCCAGTAGTGTTCTTAGCGGGGGGGCCTACAATGAGCAGTTCTTC. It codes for CASSVLSGGAYNEQFF.